Listed below are T cell receptor beta chains from one sample, sequenced in a study of beta chain features in type 1 diabetes. Sequencing was performed with immunoSEQ multiplex PCR; in TCRdb, only in-frame clones are kept and a portion is missing. The data hold about 660,000 clones, with 11% to 15% observed a single time. The sample was naive CD4+ T cells from blood. These receptors all stem from a man aged 18 to 29 with type 1 diabetes. Both conserved end residues are part of each CDR3. A D gene is named only where the DNA matches it firmly. Size tells how often a clone was seen (once, few, many) or the class of an expanded clone, and some rows leave it out.

few	TRBV7-9	TRBJ2-1	NA	TGTGCCAGCAGCCCAGCCGGGGTGAACTACAATGAGCAGTTCTTC	CASSPAGVNYNEQFF
few	TRBV7-2	TRBJ2-1	NA	TGTGCCAGCAGCCGCACGGGGGACGGAGCTGCGTTGAAGCAGTTCTTC	CASSRTGDGAALKQFF
NA	TRBV2	TRBJ2-1	NA	TGTGCCAGCAACTACTACGCCTACAATGAGCAGTTCTTC	CASNYYAYNEQFF
few	TRBV27	TRBJ2-2	TRBD1	TGTGCCAGCAGTTTATCAGGGACAGCAACCGGGGAGCTGTTTTTT	CASSLSGTATGELFF
NA	TRBV7-2	TRBJ2-2	NA	TGTGCCAGCAGCTTCTCCTCATTGAACACCGGGGAGCTGTTTTTT	CASSFSSLNTGELFF
few	TRBV14	TRBJ2-1	TRBD2	TGTGCCAGCAGCCTCTCCCCGGTGAGCGGGAGGAGGAATGAGCAGTTCTTC	CASSLSPVSGRRNEQFF
few	TRBV5-4	TRBJ2-3	NA	TGTGCCAGCACCCAAGGAGGCACAGATACGCAGTATTTT	CASTQGGTDTQYF
NA	TRBV29-1	TRBJ2-3	TRBD2	TGCAGCGGAGCGGGGCCCACAGATACGCAGTATTTT	CSGAGPTDTQYF
few	TRBV19	TRBJ2-7	TRBD2	TGTGCCAGTAGTCCCTGGGGTTCAAGCGGGACGGGCGAGCAGTACTTC	CASSPWGSSGTGEQYF
few	TRBV9	TRBJ1-2	TRBD1	TGTGCCAGCAGCGGAGGGGACAGGGTTTATGGCTACACCTTC	CASSGGDRVYGYTF
few	TRBV7-2	TRBJ2-1	TRBD2	TGTGCCAGCAGCTTAGCGAGTAGCGGGGGGGCAGGGTACAATGAGCAGTTCTTC	CASSLASSGGAGYNEQFF
NA	TRBV7-2	TRBJ2-2	NA	TGTGCAGTGCGGGGGCCGAACACCGGGGAGCTGTTTTTT	CAVRGPNTGELFF
few	TRBV30	TRBJ2-3	NA	TGTGCCTGGAGTGTACAACAGAGCACAGATACGCAGTATTTT	CAWSVQQSTDTQYF
few	TRBV27	TRBJ2-3	TRBD2	TGTGCCAGCAGTTTACCGGGACTAGCGGGGGGGCCGAAGGATACGCAGTATTTT	CASSLPGLAGGPKDTQYF
once	TRBV6-1	TRBJ2-4	NA	TGTGCCAGCAGGGAGGGACAGTTTAACATTCAGTACTTC	CASREGQFNIQYF
NA	TRBV2	TRBJ2-5	TRBD2	TGTGCCAGCAGCAAAGTAGCGGGGGACCAAGAGACCCAGTACTTC	CASSKVAGDQETQYF
NA	TRBV9	TRBJ2-5	TRBD2	TGTGCCAGCAGCGCGGGCTTAGCGGGAGGGCTGGAGACCCAGTACTTC	CASSAGLAGGLETQYF
NA	TRBV7-2	TRBJ2-4	TRBD1	TGTGCCAGCAGCTCTGGGACAGGGACGCTCAAGGGAAACATTCAGTACTTC	CASSSGTGTLKGNIQYF
NA	TRBV6-5	TRBJ2-7	TRBD1	TGTGCCAGCAGTTACAGGGGGACAGCCCTTTACGAGCAGTACTTC	CASSYRGTALYEQYF
few	TRBV25-1	TRBJ1-4	NA	TGTGCCAGCAACCTTCATGGGGGAGGTGAAAAACTGTTTTTT	CASNLHGGGEKLFF
NA	TRBV5-6	TRBJ1-5	TRBD1	TGTGCCAGCAGCATAGGGACAGCTAGACCCCAGCATTTT	CASSIGTARPQHF
few	TRBV18	TRBJ2-1	NA	TGTGCCAGCTCACCACCGTCCAGCGGTGAGCAGTTCTTC	CASSPPSSGEQFF
few	TRBV5-1	TRBJ2-6	NA	TGCGCCAGCACCCCACGGGGAAACTCTGGGGCCAACGTCCTGACTTTC	CASTPRGNSGANVLTF
NA	TRBV29-1	TRBJ2-1	NA	TGCAGCGGTCTTTTACTTCGAAACACCAATTCGGACAGTGAGCAGTTCTTC	CSGLLLRNTNSDSEQFF
NA	TRBV30	TRBJ1-2	NA	TGTGCCTGGAGTATTCAGGGGTATGGCTACACCTTC	CAWSIQGYGYTF